This TCR beta chain was profiled in a study (dated by TCRdb to 2015 to 2017). Context from the whole study: The study set out to test whether tumor-infiltrating Tregs in breast cancer get recruited from blood Tregs or are instead converted in situ from other CD4+ T cell subsets. Paper-wide results and their limitations: The larger-cohort validation was restricted to a single TCR beta V-J rearrangement rather than whole repertoires. Tumor memory CD4+ T cell TCR gene usage clustered with blood and lymph node memory CD4+ cells and lymph node naive CD4+ cells. The TCR alpha and beta sequences of tumor-infiltrating Tregs showed the greatest overlap with tumor naive CD4+ T cells, followed by blood naive CD4+ T cells.

The Miltenyi Naive CD4+ T Cell Isolation kit was used to purify naive CD4+ T cells, and CD25 microbeads were used to remove Tregs. Tregs, naive and memory CD4+ T cells from tumor, blood and ipsilateral draining lymph nodes of about five breast cancer patients underwent full-length TCR alpha and beta sequencing. Mononuclear cells from lymph nodes or 50 ml of peripheral blood were isolated by Ficoll density gradient centrifugation. Sorted cell populations were confirmed by FACS to exceed 90% purity. Amplification of full-length TCR variable regions was done by 5' RACE PCR using constant-region reverse primers, and this step was followed by semi-nested PCR with Nested Universal Primer A. Using the ReliaPrep RNA Cell Miniprep System, total RNA was extracted, and the SMARTer RACE 5'/3' Kit was then used to reverse transcribe the RNA into 5'RACE-ready cDNA. Multiplex adaptors were used to barcode the full-length TCR alpha and beta libraries, which were then sequenced on an Illumina MiSeq. The published analysis was carried out like this. For each of nine subset-tissue groups, sequencing data from the five patients were combined, and the groups were compared by unsupervised clustering of TCR gene usage. The Morisita-Horn index was used to calculate repertoire similarity, with shared sequences weighted according to their contribution to each repertoire. The public reads were quality trimmed at Q25 with fastp and then assembled into clones with MiXCR by TCRdb, keeping productive beta chains. Rows merge per CDR3 protein into single entries with the most common DNA and genes. The V and J calls here are based on TCRdb, not the publication. The sample table records about 12,000 distinct CDR3 sequences; more than 20% of these occur just once. In total, the top ten clones hold 2.5% to 3.5% of the sample.

In its sample, this clonotype comes out as medium-sized (0.01 to 0.1%). Its antigen remains unidentified. Per-base qualities were not stored, and no clone one base away is much larger. The TCR originated in a female donor with breast cancer. The sequenced sample consisted of naive CD4+ T cells sorted from blood. In light of the paper, this sample's cell subset or site label describes: naive CD4+ T cells, CD4+CD45RA+CD25-.

The bases read TGCGCCAGCAGCAGGACCAGCACGGGATATGGCTACACCTTC. This codes for CASSRTSTGYGYTF. The chain employs TRBV5-1 and TRBJ1-2, with an unclear D gene assignment. Via the germline V gene, CDR1 is SGHRS and CDR2 YFSETQ. From the cysteine up to the phenylalanine, the CDR3 has a length of 14 residues. The DNA shown is the 42-base CDR3, in frame from base 1. V is pared back by 4 bases and J by 5 bases, with 15 bases lying between the germline termini.